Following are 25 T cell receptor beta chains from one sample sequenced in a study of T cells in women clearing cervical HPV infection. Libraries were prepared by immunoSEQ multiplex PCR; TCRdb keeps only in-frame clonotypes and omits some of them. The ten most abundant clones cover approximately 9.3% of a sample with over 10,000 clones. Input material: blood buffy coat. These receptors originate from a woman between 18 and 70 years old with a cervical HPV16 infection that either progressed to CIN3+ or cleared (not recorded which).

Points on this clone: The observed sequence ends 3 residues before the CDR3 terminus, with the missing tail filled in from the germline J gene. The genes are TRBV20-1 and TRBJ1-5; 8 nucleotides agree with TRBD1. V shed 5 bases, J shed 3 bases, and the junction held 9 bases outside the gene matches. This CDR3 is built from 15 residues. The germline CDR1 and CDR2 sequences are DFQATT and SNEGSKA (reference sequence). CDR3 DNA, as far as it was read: TGCAGTGCTCAGAAGCAGGGGGCGAACAATCAGCCC. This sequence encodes CSAQKQGANNQP. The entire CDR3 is CSAQKQGANNQPQHF.

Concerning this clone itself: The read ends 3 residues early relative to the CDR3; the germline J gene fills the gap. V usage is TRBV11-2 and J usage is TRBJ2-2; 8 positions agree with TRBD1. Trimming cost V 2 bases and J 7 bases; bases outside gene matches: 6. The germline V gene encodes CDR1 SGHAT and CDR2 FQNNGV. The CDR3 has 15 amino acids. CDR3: CASSLLTGGHGELFF. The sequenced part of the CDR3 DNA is TGTGCCAGCAGCTTACTCACAGGGGGTCACGGGGAG.

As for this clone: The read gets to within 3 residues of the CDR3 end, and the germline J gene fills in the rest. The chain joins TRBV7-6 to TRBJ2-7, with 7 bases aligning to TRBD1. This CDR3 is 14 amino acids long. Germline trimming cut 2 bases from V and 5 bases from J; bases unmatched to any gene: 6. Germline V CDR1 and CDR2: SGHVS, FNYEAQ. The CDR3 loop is CASSLTDRANEQYF. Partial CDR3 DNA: TGTGCCAGCAGCTTAACAGACAGGGCAAACGAG.

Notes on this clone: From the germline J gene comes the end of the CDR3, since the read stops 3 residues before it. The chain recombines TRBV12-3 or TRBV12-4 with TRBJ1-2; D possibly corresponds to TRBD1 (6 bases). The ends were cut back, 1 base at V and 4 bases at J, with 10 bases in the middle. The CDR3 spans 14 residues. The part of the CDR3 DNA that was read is TGTGCCAGCAGTTTAGACAGGGTCGCCTATGGC. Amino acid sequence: CASSLDRVAYG. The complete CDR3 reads CASSLDRVAYGYTF.

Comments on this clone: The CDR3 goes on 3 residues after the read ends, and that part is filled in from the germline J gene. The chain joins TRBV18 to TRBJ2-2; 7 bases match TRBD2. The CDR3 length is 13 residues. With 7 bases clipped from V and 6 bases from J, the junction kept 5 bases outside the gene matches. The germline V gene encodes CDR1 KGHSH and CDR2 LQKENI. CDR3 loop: CASFAGDPGELFF. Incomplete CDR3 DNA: TGTGCCAGCTTCGCGGGGGACCCCGGGGAG.

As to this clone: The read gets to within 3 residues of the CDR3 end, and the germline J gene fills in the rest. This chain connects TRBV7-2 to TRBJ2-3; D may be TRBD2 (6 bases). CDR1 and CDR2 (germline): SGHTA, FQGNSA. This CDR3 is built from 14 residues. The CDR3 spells CASSSLPSVETQYF. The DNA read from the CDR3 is TGTGCCAGCAGCTCCCTACCTAGCGTGGAGACG.

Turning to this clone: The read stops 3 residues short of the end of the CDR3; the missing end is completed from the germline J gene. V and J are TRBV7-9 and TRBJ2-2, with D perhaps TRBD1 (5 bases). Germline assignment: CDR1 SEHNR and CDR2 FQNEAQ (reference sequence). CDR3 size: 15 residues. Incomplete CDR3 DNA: TGTGCCAGCAGCTTAGATTTGATGGGGCTATCACCG. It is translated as CASSLDLMGLSP. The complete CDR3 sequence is CASSLDLMGLSPLFF. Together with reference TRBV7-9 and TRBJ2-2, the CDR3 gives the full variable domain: DTGVSQNPRHKITKRGQNVTFRCDPISEHNRLYWYRQTLGQGPEFLTYFQNEAQLEKSRLLSDRFSAERPKGSFSTLEIQRTEQGDSAMYLCASSLDLMGLSPLFFGEGSRLTVL.

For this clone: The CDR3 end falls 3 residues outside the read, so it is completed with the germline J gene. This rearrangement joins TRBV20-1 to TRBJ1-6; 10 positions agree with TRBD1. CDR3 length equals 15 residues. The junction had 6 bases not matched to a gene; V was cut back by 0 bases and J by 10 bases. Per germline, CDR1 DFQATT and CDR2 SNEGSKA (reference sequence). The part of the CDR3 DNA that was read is TGCAGTGCTAGAGAGTTAGGGACAGGGGAGTCACCC. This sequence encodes CSARELGTGESP. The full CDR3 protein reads CSARELGTGESPLHF.

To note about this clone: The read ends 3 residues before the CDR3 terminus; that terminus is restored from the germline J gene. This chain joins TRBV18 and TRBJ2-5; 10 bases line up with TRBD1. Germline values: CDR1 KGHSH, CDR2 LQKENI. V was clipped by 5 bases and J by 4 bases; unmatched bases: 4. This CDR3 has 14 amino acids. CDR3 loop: CASSYGTGAETQYF. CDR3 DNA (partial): TGTGCCAGCTCATACGGGACAGGGGCAGAGACC.

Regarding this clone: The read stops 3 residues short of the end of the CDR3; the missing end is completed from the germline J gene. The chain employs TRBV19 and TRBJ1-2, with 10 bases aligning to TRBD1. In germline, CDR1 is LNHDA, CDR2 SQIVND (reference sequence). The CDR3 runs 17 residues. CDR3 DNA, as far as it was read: TGTGCCAGTAGGTCTCATAGTACCGGGACAGGGGTTGTCGGC. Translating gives CASRSHSTGTGVVG. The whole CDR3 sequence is CASRSHSTGTGVVGYTF.

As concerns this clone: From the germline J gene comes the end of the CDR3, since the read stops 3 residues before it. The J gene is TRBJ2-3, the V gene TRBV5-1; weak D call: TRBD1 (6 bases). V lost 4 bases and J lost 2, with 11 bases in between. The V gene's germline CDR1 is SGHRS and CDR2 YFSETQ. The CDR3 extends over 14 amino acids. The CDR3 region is CASSTGQYTDTQYF. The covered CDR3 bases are TGCGCCAGCAGCACTGGACAGTACACAGATACG. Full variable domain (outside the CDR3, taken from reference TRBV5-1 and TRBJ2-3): KAGVTQTPRYLIKTRGQQVTLSCSPISGHRSVSWYQQTPGQGLQFLFEYFSETQRNKGNFPGRFSGRQFSNSRSEMNVSTLELGDSALYLCASSTGQYTDTQYFGPGTRLTVL.

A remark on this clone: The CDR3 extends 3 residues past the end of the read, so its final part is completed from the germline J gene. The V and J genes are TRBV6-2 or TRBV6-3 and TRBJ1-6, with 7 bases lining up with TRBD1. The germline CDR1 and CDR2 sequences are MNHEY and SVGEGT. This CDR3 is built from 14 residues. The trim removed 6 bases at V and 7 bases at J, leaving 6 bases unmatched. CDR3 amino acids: CASSQDRENSPLHF. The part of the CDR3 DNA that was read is TGTGCCAGCAGCCAAGACAGGGAGAATTCACCC.

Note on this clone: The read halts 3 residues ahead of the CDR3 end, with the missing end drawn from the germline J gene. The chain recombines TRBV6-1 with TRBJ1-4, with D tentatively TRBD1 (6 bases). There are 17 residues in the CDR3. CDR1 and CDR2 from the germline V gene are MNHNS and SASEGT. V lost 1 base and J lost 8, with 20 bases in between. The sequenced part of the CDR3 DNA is TGTGCCAGCAGTGAAGAAGTGGCAGGGGCCGGGTGGGAAAAA. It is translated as CASSEEVAGAGWEK. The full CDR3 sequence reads CASSEEVAGAGWEKLFF.

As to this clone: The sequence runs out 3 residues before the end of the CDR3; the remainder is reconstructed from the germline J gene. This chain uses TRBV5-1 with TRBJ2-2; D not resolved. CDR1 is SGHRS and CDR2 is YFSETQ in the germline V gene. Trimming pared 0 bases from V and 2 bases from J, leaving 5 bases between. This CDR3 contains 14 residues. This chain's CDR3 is CASSLVANTGELFF. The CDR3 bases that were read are TGCGCCAGCAGCTTGGTGGCCAACACCGGGGAG.

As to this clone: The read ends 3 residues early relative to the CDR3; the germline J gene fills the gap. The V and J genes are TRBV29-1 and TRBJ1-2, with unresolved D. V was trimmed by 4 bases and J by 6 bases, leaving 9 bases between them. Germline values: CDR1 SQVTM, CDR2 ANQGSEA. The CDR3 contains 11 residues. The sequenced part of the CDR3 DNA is TGCAGCGTTGTGCGGGGTAATGGC. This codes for CSVVRGNG. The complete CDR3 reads CSVVRGNGYTF. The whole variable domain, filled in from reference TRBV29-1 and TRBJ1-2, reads SAVISQKPSRDICQRGTSLTIQCQVDSQVTMMFWYRQQPGQSLTLIATANQGSEATYESGFVIDKFPISRPNLTFSTLTVSNMSPEDSSIYLCSVVRGNGYTFGSGTRLTVV.

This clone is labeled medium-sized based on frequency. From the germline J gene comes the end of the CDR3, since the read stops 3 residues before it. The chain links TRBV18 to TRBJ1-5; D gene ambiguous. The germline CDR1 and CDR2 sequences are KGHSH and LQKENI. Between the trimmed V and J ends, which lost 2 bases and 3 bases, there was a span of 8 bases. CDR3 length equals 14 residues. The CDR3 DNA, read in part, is TGTGCCAGCTCACCAACAGCTTCCAATCAGCCC. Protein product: CASSPTASNQP. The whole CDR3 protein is CASSPTASNQPQHF.

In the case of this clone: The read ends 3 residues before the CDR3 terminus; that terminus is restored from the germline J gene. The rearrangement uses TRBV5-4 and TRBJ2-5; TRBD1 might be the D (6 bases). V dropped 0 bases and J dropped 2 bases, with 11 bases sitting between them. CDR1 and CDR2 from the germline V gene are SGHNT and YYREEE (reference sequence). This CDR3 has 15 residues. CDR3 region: CASSLAADRQETQYF. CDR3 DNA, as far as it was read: TGTGCCAGCAGCTTGGCGGCGGACAGACAAGAGACC. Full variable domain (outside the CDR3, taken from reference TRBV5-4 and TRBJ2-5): ETGVTQSPTHLIKTRGQQVTLRCSSQSGHNTVSWYQQALGQGPQFIFQYYREEENGRGNFPPRFSGLQFPNYSSELNVNALELDDSALYLCASSLAADRQETQYFGPGTRLLVL.

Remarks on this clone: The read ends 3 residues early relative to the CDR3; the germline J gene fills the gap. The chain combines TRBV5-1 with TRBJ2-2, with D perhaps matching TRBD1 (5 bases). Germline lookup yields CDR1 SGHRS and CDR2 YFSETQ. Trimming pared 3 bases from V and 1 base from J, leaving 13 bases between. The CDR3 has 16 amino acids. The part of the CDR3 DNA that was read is TGCGCCAGCAGCTGGGTGGTAGGGGAGAACACCGGGGAG. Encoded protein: CASSWVVGENTGE. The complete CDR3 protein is CASSWVVGENTGELFF.

The CDR3 bases that were read are TGCAGCGTTGAATCGGCAGGGGGGTTGCATGGC. Translation: CSVESAGGLHG. The whole CDR3 sequence reads CSVESAGGLHGYTF. The chain is built from TRBV29-1 and TRBJ1-2; 7 nucleotides line up with TRBD1. Read data end 3 residues before the CDR3 end; the end is taken from the germline J gene. The V gene's germline CDR1 is SQVTM and CDR2 ANQGSEA. This CDR3 is built from 14 residues. V shed 2 bases and J 6 bases; nucleotides not matched to a gene: 9.

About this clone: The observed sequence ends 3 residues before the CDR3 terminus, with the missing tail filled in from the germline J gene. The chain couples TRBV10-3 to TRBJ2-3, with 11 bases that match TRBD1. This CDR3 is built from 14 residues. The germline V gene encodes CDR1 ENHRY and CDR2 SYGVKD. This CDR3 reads CAISSDRGRETQYF. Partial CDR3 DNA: TGTGCCATCAGTTCGGACAGGGGGCGAGAGACG.

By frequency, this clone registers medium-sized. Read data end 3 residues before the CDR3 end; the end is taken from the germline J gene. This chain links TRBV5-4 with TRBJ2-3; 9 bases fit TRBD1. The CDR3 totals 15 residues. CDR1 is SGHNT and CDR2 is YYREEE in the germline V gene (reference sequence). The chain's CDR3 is CASSSGQGVFLTQYF. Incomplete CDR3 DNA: TGTGCCAGCAGCTCGGGACAGGGAGTTTTTTTAACG.

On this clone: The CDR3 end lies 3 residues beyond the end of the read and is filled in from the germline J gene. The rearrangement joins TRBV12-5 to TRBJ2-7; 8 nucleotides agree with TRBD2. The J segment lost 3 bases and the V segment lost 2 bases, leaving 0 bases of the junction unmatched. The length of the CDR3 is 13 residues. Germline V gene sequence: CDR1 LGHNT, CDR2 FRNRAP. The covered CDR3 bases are TGTGCTAGTGGTTTGCGGGGGGGCTACGAG. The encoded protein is CASGLRGGYE. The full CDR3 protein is CASGLRGGYEQYF.

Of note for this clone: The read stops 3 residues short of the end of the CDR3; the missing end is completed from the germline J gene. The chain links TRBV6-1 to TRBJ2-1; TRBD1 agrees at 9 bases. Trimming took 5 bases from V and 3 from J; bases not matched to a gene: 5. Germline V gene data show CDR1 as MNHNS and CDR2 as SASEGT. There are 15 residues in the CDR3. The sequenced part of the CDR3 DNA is TGTGCCAGCAGTCAAGGGGACAGGGACTACAATGAG. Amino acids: CASSQGDRDYNE. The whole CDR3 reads CASSQGDRDYNEQFF.

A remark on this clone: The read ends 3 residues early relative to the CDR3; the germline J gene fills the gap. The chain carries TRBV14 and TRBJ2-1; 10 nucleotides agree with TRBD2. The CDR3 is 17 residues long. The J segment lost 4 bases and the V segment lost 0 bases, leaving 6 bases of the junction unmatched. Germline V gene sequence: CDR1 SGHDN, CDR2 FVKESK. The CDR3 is CASSQDFGTSVYNEQFF. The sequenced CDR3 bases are TGTGCCAGCAGCCAAGATTTTGGGACTAGCGTATACAATGAG.

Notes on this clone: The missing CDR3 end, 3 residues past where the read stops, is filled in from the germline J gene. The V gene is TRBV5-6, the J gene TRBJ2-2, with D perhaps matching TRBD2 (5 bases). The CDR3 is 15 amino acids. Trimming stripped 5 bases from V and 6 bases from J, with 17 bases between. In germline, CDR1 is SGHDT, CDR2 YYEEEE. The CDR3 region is CASRIRGPGPGELFF. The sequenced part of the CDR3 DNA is TGTGCCAGCAGAATCCGGGGTCCCGGTCCCGGGGAG.